This passage covers 18 T cell receptor beta chains from one sample sequenced in a study of OX40 agonist ivuxolimab in advanced cancers. Clones were sequenced by immunoSEQ multiplex PCR, and TCRdb holds only the in-frame ones, with some missing. The table has about 80,000 clones, around 94% seen once. This material consisted of CD4+ or CD8+ T cells sorted from blood, taken in a trial of the OX40 agonist ivuxolimab. The receptor source for this set is an adult with an advanced solid tumor such as melanoma, head and neck, liver or kidney cancer.

This clone was found a few times. V usage is TRBV30 and J usage is TRBJ2-2, with a tentative D call TRBD2 (5 bases). The germline V gene has CDR1 GTSNPN and CDR2 SVGIG (reference sequence). Trimming cost V 2 bases and J 10 bases, with 11 bases left between them. This CDR3 is built from 12 residues. The CDR3 sequence is CAWSPRGVELFF. The CDR3 DNA reads as TGTGCCTGGAGTCCACGGGGTGTGGAGCTGTTTTTT. Looking up the rest from reference TRBV30 and TRBJ2-2 gives the full variable domain: SQTIHQWPATLVQPVGSPLSLECTVEGTSNPNLYWYRQAAGRGLQLLFYSVGIGQISSEVPQNLSASRPQDRQFILSSKKLLLSDSGFYLCAWSPRGVELFFGEGSRLTVL.

The chain links TRBV4-1 to TRBJ2-5, with D possibly being TRBD2 (5 bases). V was clipped by 4 bases and J by 5 bases, with 17 bases between them. CDR1 is MGHRA, CDR2 YSYEKL, per germline. The CDR3 runs 15 residues. The CDR3 DNA reads TGCGCCAGCAGCCCTACTGAGGGCGCGTTTGAGACCCAGTACTTC. Amino acid sequence: CASSPTEGAFETQYF.

CDR3 in DNA: TGCAGCGTTAGCCCGGGACTAGCGGGAGGCCTGACCGGGGAGCTGTTTTTT. It codes for CSVSPGLAGGLTGELFF. This chain uses TRBV29-1 with TRBJ2-2; 15 positions agree with TRBD2. This CDR3 comprises 17 residues. In germline, CDR1 is SQVTM, CDR2 ANQGSEA. V was clipped by 5 bases and J by 5 bases; unmatched bases: 9.

This sequence joins TRBV28 and TRBJ2-7; no clear D gene. V was clipped by 6 bases and J by 3 bases, with 9 bases between them. CDR3 size: 12 residues. The germline gives CDR1 MDHEN, CDR2 SYDVKM. CDR3 region: CASRLWGYEQYF. The CDR3 region has the DNA TGTGCCAGCAGGCTGTGGGGCTACGAGCAGTACTTC.

With regard to this clone: This same CDR3 is encoded by further DNA sequences in the sample. The rearrangement links TRBV19 to TRBJ2-2; maybe TRBD2 (7 bases). CDR1 LNHDA and CDR2 SQIVND come from the germline V gene (reference sequence). V gave up 4 bases and J gave up 5 bases, with 14 bases separating them. The CDR3 spans 15 residues. CDR3 nucleotides: TGTGCCAGTAGTAGGGGGCTAGCGGATACCGGGGAGCTGTTTTTT. Its translation is CASSRGLADTGELFF. Complete variable domain (other parts from reference TRBV19 and TRBJ2-2): DGGITQSPKYLFRKEGQNVTLSCEQNLNHDAMYWYRQDPGQGLRLIYYSQIVNDFQKGDIAEGYSVSREKKESFPLTVTSAQKNPTAFYLCASSRGLADTGELFFGEGSRLTVL.

V is TRBV7-8 and J is TRBJ2-2; D is unclear. V lost 5 bases, J lost 1 base, and 11 bases lay in between. The germline gives CDR1 SGHVS, CDR2 FQNEAQ. The CDR3 totals 15 residues. In DNA, the CDR3 is TGTGCCAGCAGCAAACGACACCAGAACACCGGGGAGCTGTTTTTT. Residues: CASSKRHQNTGELFF. Filled out from reference TRBV7-8 and TRBJ2-2, the complete variable domain reads GAGVSQSPRYKVAKRGQDVALRCDPISGHVSLFWYQQALGQGPEFLTYFQNEAQLDKSGLPSDRFFAERPEGSVSTLKIQRTQQEDSAVYLCASSKRHQNTGELFFGEGSRLTVL.

With regard to this clone: Mismatch with germline at one junction end may stem from a read error. This sample also contains other DNA sequences that code for the same CDR3. The chain employs TRBV7-9 and TRBJ1-3; D gene ambiguous. From germline, CDR1 is SEHNR and CDR2 FQNEAQ (reference sequence). CDR3 length: 14 amino acids. CDR3 in amino acids: CASSLDTSGNTIYF. Written as DNA, the CDR3 is TGTGCTAGCAGCTTAGACACGTCTGGAAACACCATATATTTT.

This clone was seen once. This sequence joins TRBV9 and TRBJ1-3; D call uncertain. CDR1 SGDLS and CDR2 YYNGEE come from the germline V gene. V shed 3 bases and J shed 0 bases, with 13 bases lying between them. The CDR3 length is 16 residues. The CDR3 DNA is TGTGCCAGCAGCGCCCTAGGTGGATCCTCTGGAAACACCATATATTTT. This codes for CASSALGGSSGNTIYF.

This clone is a singleton in its sample. The genes are TRBV19 and TRBJ2-6; D gene uncertain. Germline V CDR1 and CDR2: LNHDA, SQIVND (reference sequence). CDR3 length: 15 amino acids. The V end was cut by 11 bases, the J end by 0 bases, with 14 bases between. Written as DNA, the CDR3 is TGTGCCTCAACGTGGCATAACTCTGGGGCCAACGTCCTGACTTTC. Translated, it gives CASTWHNSGANVLTF.

The V and J genes are TRBV5-1 and TRBJ2-3; TRBD2 matches at 10 bases. The V gene's germline CDR1 is SGHRS and CDR2 YFSETQ. CDR3 length equals 15 residues. The V gene end was trimmed by 6 bases and the J gene end by 6 bases; junction bases not matched to a gene: 10. CDR3: CASTLLAGVGDTQYF. Here the CDR3 DNA reads TGCGCCAGCACGCTGCTAGCGGGAGTTGGGGATACGCAGTATTTT.

The chain couples TRBV7-3 to TRBJ2-1, with 13 bases matching TRBD2. The germline CDR1 and CDR2 sequences are SGHTA and FQGTGA. The V gene end was trimmed by 5 bases and the J gene end by 9 bases; junction bases not matched to a gene: 7. The CDR3 is 15 residues long. CDR3 in DNA: TGTGCCAGCAGCGCACTAGCGGGAGGGCCAGTTGAGCAGTTCTTC. The encoded protein is CASSALAGGPVEQFF.

V is TRBV27 and J is TRBJ2-6; D unclear. V was clipped by 5 bases and J by 0 bases, with 5 bases between them. CDR1 is MNHEY and CDR2 is SMNVEV in the germline V gene (reference sequence). There are 14 residues in the CDR3. The CDR3 is CASSPRSGANVLTF. The CDR3 bases are TGTGCCAGCAGTCCCCGCTCTGGGGCCAACGTCCTGACTTTC.

The genes are TRBV21-1 and TRBJ2-3; the D call TRBD1 from the table was never checked on the DNA. TRBV21-1 is reported as a pseudogene. The CDR3 loop spans 15 amino acids. The CDR3 nucleotides are TGTGCCAGCAGCAAAGGGAGCAGGGGTGCAGATACGCAGTATTTT. It is translated as CASSKGSRGADTQYF.

J is TRBJ1-5 and V is TRBV18; no reliable D call. Germline CDR1 and CDR2: KGHSH and LQKENI. Trimming removed 3 bases from V and 1 base from J, with 13 bases in between. The CDR3 contains 16 residues. The CDR3 nucleotides read TGTGCCAGCTCACCGGTCGAGAGAGGGAGCAATCAGCCCCAGCATTTT. Its protein is CASSPVERGSNQPQHF.

The rearrangement links TRBV7-2 to TRBJ2-6; 7 bases are a match to TRBD2. The ends lost 5 bases at V and 0 bases at J; junction bases unmatched: 7. This CDR3 region has 17 residues. Per the germline V gene, CDR1 is SGHTA and CDR2 is FQGNSA. CDR3 sequence: CASSLGRTSSGANVLTF. DNA of the CDR3: TGTGCCAGCAGCCTCGGGAGGACCAGCTCTGGGGCCAACGTCCTGACTTTC.

This chain joins TRBV11-2 and TRBJ2-2; 9 nucleotides agree with TRBD2. The CDR3 sequence is 15 residues long. The germline CDR1 and CDR2 sequences are SGHAT and FQNNGV. The V and J ends lost 5 bases and 1 base, in that order; junction bases with no gene match: 2. The CDR3 reads CASSRLAENTGELFF. CDR3 DNA: TGTGCCAGCAGCCGACTAGCGGAGAACACCGGGGAGCTGTTTTTT.

The chain recombines TRBV19 with TRBJ2-5, with no clear D. This CDR3 is 13 amino acids long. The germline V and J ends were trimmed by 7 bases and 5 bases, with 14 bases remaining between them. The germline V gene has CDR1 LNHDA and CDR2 SQIVND (reference sequence). CDR3 amino acids: CASTPLAGETQYF. For the CDR3, the DNA is TGTGCCAGTACCCCGCTCGCTGGGGAGACCCAGTACTTC.

V gene TRBV5-1 combines with J gene TRBJ2-1; 13 nucleotides line up with TRBD2. Germline V gene sequence: CDR1 SGHRS, CDR2 YFSETQ. This CDR3 contains 17 residues. Trimming took 4 bases from V and 0 from J; bases not matched to a gene: 4. The CDR3 nucleotides are TGCGCCAGCAGCACGGGACTAGCGGGACCCTCCTACAATGAGCAGTTCTTC. Protein sequence: CASSTGLAGPSYNEQFF.